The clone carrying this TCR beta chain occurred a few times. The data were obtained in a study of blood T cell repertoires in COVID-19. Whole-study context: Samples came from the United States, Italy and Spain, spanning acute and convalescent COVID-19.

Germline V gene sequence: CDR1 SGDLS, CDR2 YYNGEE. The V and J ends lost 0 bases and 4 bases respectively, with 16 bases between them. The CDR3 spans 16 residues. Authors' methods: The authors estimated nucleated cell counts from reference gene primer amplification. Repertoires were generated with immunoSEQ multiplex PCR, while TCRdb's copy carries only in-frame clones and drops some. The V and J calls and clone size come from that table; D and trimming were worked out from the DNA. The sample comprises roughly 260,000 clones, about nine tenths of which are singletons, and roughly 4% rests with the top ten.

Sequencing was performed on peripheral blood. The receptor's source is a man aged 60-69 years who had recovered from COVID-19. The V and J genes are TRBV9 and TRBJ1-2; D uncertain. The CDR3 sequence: CASSVGPRVRSYGYTF. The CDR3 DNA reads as TGTGCCAGCAGCGTAGGGCCTCGGGTTCGTAGCTATGGCTACACCTTC.